The rows below give T cell receptor beta chains drawn from one sample of a study of spatial heterogeneity in lung cancer. TCRdb redid the calling of the 5' RACE reads with MiXCR, one entry per CDR3 protein. The top ten clones hold about 12% of a sample with more than 10,000 distinct CDR3 sequences, about 10% of them seen once. The sequenced sample was lung tumor tissue, obtained at surgery. These receptors all stem from a female donor with early-stage non-small cell lung cancer. Both conserved end residues are part of each CDR3. Each record gives: J gene, clone size, D gene, V gene, CDR3 protein, CDR3 DNA. D genes are given only for firm matches. Clone size is stated in some rows and not others, as once, few, many or a class when expanded.

>TRBJ2-3|many|NA|TRBV6-2/TRBV6-3
CASTHEEGFTDTQYF
TGTGCCAGCACCCACGAGGAGGGATTCACAGATACGCAGTATTTT
>TRBJ1-1|NA|TRBD1|TRBV19
CAIGGQSNTEAFF
TGTGCCATTGGGGGACAGTCGAACACTGAAGCTTTCTTT
>TRBJ2-5|many|NA|TRBV5-4
CASSLSSRSQETQYF
TGTGCCAGCAGCTTGAGTTCCCGGTCCCAAGAGACCCAGTACTTC
>TRBJ2-1|few|TRBD1|TRBV28
CASSIWDRGNNEQFF
TGTGCCAGCAGCATCTGGGACAGGGGGAACAATGAGCAGTTCTTC
>TRBJ1-6|many|NA|TRBV19
CASSQIFYNSPLHF
TGTGCCAGTAGCCAGATTTTCTATAATTCACCCCTCCACTTT
>TRBJ2-2|medium-sized|NA|TRBV9
CASSGRSYSNTGELFF
TGTGCCAGCAGCGGTCGTAGCTACTCGAACACCGGGGAGCTGTTTTTT
>TRBJ1-2|many|TRBD1|TRBV29-1
CSVPETGADYGYTF
TGCAGCGTTCCTGAGACAGGGGCGGACTATGGCTACACCTTC
>TRBJ1-3|many|NA|TRBV2
CASSVDGGNTIYF
TGTGCCAGCAGTGTGGACGGAGGAAACACCATATATTTT
>TRBJ2-4|NA|TRBD1|TRBV7-2
CASSADRMYIQYF
TGTGCCAGCAGCGCGGACAGGATGTACATTCAGTACTTC
>TRBJ1-1|many|TRBD1|TRBV10-3
CAILPGTGGANTEAFF
TGTGCCATCTTACCAGGGACAGGGGGAGCGAACACTGAAGCTTTCTTT
>TRBJ1-5|few|NA|TRBV29-1
CSVEVSGQPQHF
TGCAGCGTTGAAGTAAGCGGTCAGCCCCAGCATTTT
>TRBJ2-1|many|NA|TRBV7-3
CASSLGPDNEQFF
TGTGCCAGCAGCCTGGGACCCGACAATGAGCAGTTCTTC
>TRBJ2-5|NA|NA|TRBV30
CAWDQQFKETQYF
TGTGCCTGGGACCAACAGTTCAAGGAGACCCAGTACTTC
>TRBJ2-1|few|NA|TRBV11-3
CASSLGRTAYNEQFF
TGTGCCAGCAGCTTAGGTCGGACCGCCTACAATGAGCAGTTCTTC
>TRBJ1-3|many|NA|TRBV20-1
CSARLGAGNTIYF
TGCAGTGCTAGATTGGGGGCTGGAAACACCATATATTTT
>TRBJ2-7|NA|NA|TRBV6-2/TRBV6-3
CASSYSPAGEQYF
TGTGCCAGCAGTTACTCACCGGCGGGCGAGCAGTACTTC
>TRBJ2-3|many|TRBD2|TRBV5-1
CASSQRGGLLTDTQYF
TGCGCCAGCAGCCAGCGGGGGGGCCTATTGACAGATACGCAGTATTTT
>TRBJ2-7|few|NA|TRBV6-1
CASRPLEGWDEQYF
TGTGCCAGCAGACCCCTCGAGGGATGGGACGAGCAGTACTTC
>TRBJ1-2|few|NA|TRBV27
CTSSLRSNYGYTF
TGTACCAGCAGTCTCAGGAGTAACTATGGCTACACCTTC
>TRBJ2-1|NA|TRBD2|TRBV24-1
CATSDSRLAGGPRVYNEQFF
TGTGCCACCAGTGATTCCCGACTAGCGGGAGGGCCAAGGGTCTACAATGAGCAGTTCTTC
>TRBJ1-2|medium-sized|NA|TRBV11-2
CASSPGQSFLNYGYTF
TGTGCCAGCAGCCCCGGACAGTCTTTCTTAAACTATGGCTACACCTTC
>TRBJ1-1|medium-sized|NA|TRBV7-9
CASSLSVNTEAFF
TGTGCCAGCAGCTTAAGTGTGAACACTGAAGCTTTCTTT
>TRBJ2-7|NA|NA|TRBV11-2
CASSLRTDVTYEQYF
TGTGCCAGCAGCCTCCGGACGGACGTAACCTACGAGCAGTACTTC
>TRBJ2-1|medium-sized|NA|TRBV12-3/TRBV12-4
CASSTSAQQFF
TGTGCCAGCAGTACCTCGGCCCAGCAGTTCTTC
>TRBJ2-2|NA|NA|TRBV2
CASRRGEVEELFF
TGTGCCAGCCGCAGGGGGGAGGTGGAGGAGCTGTTTTTT
>TRBJ2-3|NA|TRBD2|TRBV7-6
CASSLVGWSGRAETDTQYF
TGTGCCAGCAGCTTAGTGGGCTGGAGCGGGAGGGCCGAGACAGATACGCAGTATTTT
>TRBJ1-1|few|TRBD1|TRBV20-1
CSAPWTGNGAFF
TGCAGTGCTCCGTGGACAGGGAACGGAGCTTTCTTT
>TRBJ1-1|medium-sized|TRBD1|TRBV11-2
CASSPTDVQGLNTEAFF
TGTGCCAGCAGTCCAACCGACGTACAGGGGTTGAACACTGAAGCTTTCTTT
>TRBJ1-4|NA|NA|TRBV15
CATSREGGRNGKLFF
TGTGCCACCAGCAGAGAAGGCGGGCGGAATGGAAAACTGTTTTTT
>TRBJ2-2|few|NA|TRBV19
CASSIGGFGELFF
TGTGCCAGTAGTATAGGGGGGTTCGGGGAGCTGTTTTTT
>TRBJ2-3|NA|NA|TRBV9
CASSVLADTQYF
TGTGCCAGCAGCGTCTTGGCGGATACGCAGTATTTT
>TRBJ1-4|few|NA|TRBV14
CASSHVQGMTEKLFF
TGTGCCAGCAGCCATGTACAGGGAATGACGGAAAAACTGTTTTTT
>TRBJ1-1|few|TRBD1|TRBV11-2
CASSKDRGTEAFF
TGTGCCAGCAGCAAAGACAGGGGGACTGAAGCTTTCTTT
>TRBJ1-1|many|NA|TRBV5-1
CASSFQQGFGTEAFF
TGCGCCAGCAGCTTCCAACAGGGATTCGGCACTGAAGCTTTCTTT
>TRBJ1-5|NA|NA|TRBV7-9
CASEGDGRHQHF
TGTGCCAGCGAAGGGGACGGCCGTCACCAGCATTTT
>TRBJ2-1|many|TRBD2|TRBV5-1
CASSLGGRVENEQFF
TGCGCCAGCAGCTTGGGCGGGAGAGTCGAGAATGAGCAGTTCTTC
>TRBJ2-2|many|TRBD1|TRBV7-2
CASSRDRDTGELFF
TGTGCCAGCAGCCGGGACAGAGACACCGGGGAGCTGTTTTTT
>TRBJ2-5|many|NA|TRBV5-4
CASSQLDQNGETQYF
TGTGCCAGCAGCCAACTGGACCAGAATGGGGAGACCCAGTACTTC
>TRBJ2-6|medium-sized|NA|TRBV20-1
CSARDLGANVLTF
TGCAGTGCTAGAGATTTGGGGGCCAACGTCCTGACTTTC
>TRBJ2-1|many|NA|TRBV12-3/TRBV12-4
CATHRAEHNEQFF
TGTGCCACCCACAGGGCAGAACACAATGAGCAGTTCTTC
>TRBJ2-7|many|NA|TRBV3-1
CASSLSSYEQYF
TGTGCCAGCAGCCTTAGCTCCTACGAGCAGTACTTC
>TRBJ2-1|many|NA|TRBV7-6
CASSPRGFYNEQFF
TGTGCCAGCAGCCCTCGCGGGTTCTACAATGAGCAGTTCTTC
>TRBJ2-3|medium-sized|NA|TRBV6-2/TRBV6-3
CASSSTNTDTQYF
TGTGCCAGCTCCTCGACAAACACAGATACGCAGTATTTT
>TRBJ2-2|few|NA|TRBV5-1
CASSRERLTNTGELFF
TGCGCCAGCAGCCGGGAACGACTCACAAACACCGGGGAGCTGTTTTTT
>TRBJ2-5|NA|NA|TRBV6-5
CASSRSYDGETQYF
TGTGCCAGCAGTCGGTCGTACGACGGAGAGACCCAGTACTTC
>TRBJ2-2|NA|NA|TRBV12-3/TRBV12-4
CASSGQSTGELFF
TGTGCCAGCAGTGGTCAGTCCACCGGGGAGCTGTTTTTT
>TRBJ2-3|medium-sized|NA|TRBV6-6
CASSYSPDTQYF
TGTGCCAGCAGTTACTCCCCAGATACGCAGTATTTT
>TRBJ1-5|NA|NA|TRBV15
CATSRGTREQPQHF
TGTGCCACCAGCAGAGGAACCAGGGAACAGCCCCAGCATTTT